This TCR beta chain was profiled in a study of control samples from healthy donors and cancer patients. Assay used: immunoSEQ multiplex PCR; TCRdb lists only in-frame clones, some missing. The data contain about 140,000 clones, 80% to 95% of them singletons. The specimen was blood. This clonotype originated in a man aged 25-45 years in good health.

In nucleotides, the CDR3 is TGTGCCAGCAGCTCCGGGCTAGCGGCGGGCAATGAGCAGTTCTTC. Its translation is CASSSGLAAGNEQFF. The rearrangement joins TRBV7-3 to TRBJ2-1, with 7 bases aligning to TRBD2. Germline V gene sequence: CDR1 SGHTA, CDR2 FQGTGA. V shed 4 bases and J 6 bases; nucleotides not matched to a gene: 9. The CDR3 has 15 residues.